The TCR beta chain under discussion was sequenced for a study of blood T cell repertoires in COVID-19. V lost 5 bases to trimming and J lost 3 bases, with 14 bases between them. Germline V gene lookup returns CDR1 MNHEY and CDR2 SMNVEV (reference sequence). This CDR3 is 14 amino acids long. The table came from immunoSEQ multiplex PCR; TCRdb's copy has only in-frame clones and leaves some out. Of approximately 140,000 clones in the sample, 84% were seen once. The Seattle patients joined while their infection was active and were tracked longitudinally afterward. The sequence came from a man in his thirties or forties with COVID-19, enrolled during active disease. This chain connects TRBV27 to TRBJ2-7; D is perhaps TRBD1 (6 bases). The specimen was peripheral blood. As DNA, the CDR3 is TGTGCCAGCAGTCCCGGGACATCGCTCTACGAGCAGTACTTC. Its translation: CASSPGTSLYEQYF.